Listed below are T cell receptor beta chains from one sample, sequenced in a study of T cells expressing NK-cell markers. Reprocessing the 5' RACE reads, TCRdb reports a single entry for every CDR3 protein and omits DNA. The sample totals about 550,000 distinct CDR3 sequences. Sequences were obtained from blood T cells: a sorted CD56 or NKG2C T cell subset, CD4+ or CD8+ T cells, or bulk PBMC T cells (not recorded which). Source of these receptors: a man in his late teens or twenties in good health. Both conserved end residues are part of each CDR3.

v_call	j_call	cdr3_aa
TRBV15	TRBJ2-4	CATSSHSPRGNIQYF
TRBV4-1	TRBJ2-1	CASSQQFGVTWNEQFF
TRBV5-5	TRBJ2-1	CASGSGSGDEQFF
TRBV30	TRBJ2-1	CAWNPPGVARLRGEQFF
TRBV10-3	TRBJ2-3	CAISEGTGFSTDTQYF
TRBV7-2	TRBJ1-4	CASSRGFQWNEKLFF
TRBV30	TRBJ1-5	CAWQASVLDQPQHF
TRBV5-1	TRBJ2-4	CASNYDDRVQNIQYF
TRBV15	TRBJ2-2	CATRTGTGDTGELFF
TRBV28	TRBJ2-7	CASSTSGGLSHEQYF
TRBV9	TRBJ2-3	CASSWRGSTDTQYF
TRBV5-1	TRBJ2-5	CASSLRWEEETQYF
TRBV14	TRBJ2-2	CASSQVMTSGRSRTGELFF
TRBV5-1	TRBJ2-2	CASSLVVRQGPGELFF
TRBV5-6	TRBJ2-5	CASSYHLAVQETQYF
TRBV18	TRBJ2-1	CASSPAAGKRSYNEQFF
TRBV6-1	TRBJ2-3	CASSSSGAFTDTQYF
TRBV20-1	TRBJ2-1	CSAREGGLVEQFF
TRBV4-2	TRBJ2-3	CASSQERGTDTQYF
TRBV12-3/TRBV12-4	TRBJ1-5	CASTTSSISYQPQHF
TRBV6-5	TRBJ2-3	CASSSRGDGTDTQYF
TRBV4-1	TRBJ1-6	CASSPYRNSPLHF
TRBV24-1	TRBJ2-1	CATSDPSGQEGNYNEQFF
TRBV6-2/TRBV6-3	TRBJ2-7	CASSSLRLAGGEQYF
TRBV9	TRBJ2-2	CASSAGGTTKTGELFF
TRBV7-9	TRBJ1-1	CASTKGQGAEAFF
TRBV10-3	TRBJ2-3	CAVRGGTDTQYF
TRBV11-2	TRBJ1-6	CASSLVTSRSPLHF
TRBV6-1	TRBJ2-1	CASSALAANHNEQFF
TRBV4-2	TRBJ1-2	CASSQTGIVGYTF
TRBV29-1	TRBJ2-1	CSVDEPTFHNEQFF
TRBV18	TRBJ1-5	CASSGGDPNQPQHF
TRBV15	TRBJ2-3	CATSRGLGSTDTQYF
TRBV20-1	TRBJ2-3	CSAAQTSGADTQYF
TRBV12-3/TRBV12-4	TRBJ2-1	CASSLSGFYEQFF